What follows describes a single TCR beta chain. The sample comes from a study of technical replicates of blood from a handful of donors. Generated by immunoSEQ multiplex PCR, the TCRdb table keeps only in-frame clones and is missing some. The sample comprises some 100,000 clones, roughly 95% of which are singletons, and roughly 0.21% rests with the top ten. The receptor was isolated from a human donor in good health. Specimen: T cells isolated from PBMCs.

CDR3 sequence: CASSLGLAGVYNEQFF. Here the CDR3 DNA reads TGTGCCAGCAGCCTAGGACTAGCGGGAGTCTACAATGAGCAGTTCTTC. V and J are TRBV7-9 and TRBJ2-1, with 13 bases fitting TRBD2. This CDR3 is 16 amino acids long. Germline CDR1 SEHNR, CDR2 FQNEAQ (reference sequence). The ends lost 5 bases at V and 3 bases at J; junction bases unmatched: 4.